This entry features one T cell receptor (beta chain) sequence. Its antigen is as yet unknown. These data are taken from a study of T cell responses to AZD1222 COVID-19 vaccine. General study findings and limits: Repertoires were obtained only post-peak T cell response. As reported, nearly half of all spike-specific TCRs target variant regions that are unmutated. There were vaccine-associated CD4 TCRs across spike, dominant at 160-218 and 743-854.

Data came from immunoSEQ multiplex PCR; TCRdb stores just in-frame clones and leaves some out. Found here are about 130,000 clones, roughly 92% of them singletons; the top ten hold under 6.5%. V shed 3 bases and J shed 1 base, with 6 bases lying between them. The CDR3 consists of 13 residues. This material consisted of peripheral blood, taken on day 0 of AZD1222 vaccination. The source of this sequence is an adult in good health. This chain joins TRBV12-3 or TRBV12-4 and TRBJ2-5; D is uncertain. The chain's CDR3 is CASSFGSQETQYF. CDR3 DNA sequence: TGTGCCAGCAGTTTCGGTTCCCAAGAGACCCAGTACTTC.